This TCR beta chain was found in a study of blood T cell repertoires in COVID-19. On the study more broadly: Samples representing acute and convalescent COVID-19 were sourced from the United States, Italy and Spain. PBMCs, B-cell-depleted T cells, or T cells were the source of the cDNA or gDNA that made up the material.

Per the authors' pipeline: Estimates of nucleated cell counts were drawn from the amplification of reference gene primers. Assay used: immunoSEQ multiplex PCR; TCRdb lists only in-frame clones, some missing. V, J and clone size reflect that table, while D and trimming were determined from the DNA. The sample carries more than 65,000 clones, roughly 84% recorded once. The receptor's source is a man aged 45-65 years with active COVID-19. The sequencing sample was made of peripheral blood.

CDR3 DNA sequence: TGTGCCAGCAGTGGCTGGACTAGTAGGTCCGGGGAGCTGTTTTTT. It translates to CASSGWTSRSGELFF. This chain connects TRBV2 to TRBJ2-2, with TRBD2 matching over 7 bases. The V gene's germline CDR1 is SNHLY and CDR2 FYNNEI. The CDR3 runs to 15 residues. The V and J ends lost 4 bases and 6 bases, in that order; junction bases with no gene match: 8.